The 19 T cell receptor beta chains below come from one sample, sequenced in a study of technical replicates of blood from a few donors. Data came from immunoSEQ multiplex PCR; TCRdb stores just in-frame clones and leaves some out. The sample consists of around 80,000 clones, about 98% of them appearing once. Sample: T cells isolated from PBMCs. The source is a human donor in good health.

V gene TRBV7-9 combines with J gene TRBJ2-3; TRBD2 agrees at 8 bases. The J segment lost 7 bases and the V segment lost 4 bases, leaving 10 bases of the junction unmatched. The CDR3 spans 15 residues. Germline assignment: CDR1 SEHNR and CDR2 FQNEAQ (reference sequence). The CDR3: CASSSPGGESYTQYF. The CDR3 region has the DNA TGTGCCAGCAGCTCCCCGGGGGGGGAAAGTTATACGCAGTATTTT.

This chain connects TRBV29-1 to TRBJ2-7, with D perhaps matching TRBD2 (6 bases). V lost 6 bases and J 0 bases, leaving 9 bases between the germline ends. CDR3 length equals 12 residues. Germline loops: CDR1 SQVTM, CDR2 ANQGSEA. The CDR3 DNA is TGCAGCGTGGGGGGTCCCTCCTACGAGCAGTACTTC. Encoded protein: CSVGGPSYEQYF.

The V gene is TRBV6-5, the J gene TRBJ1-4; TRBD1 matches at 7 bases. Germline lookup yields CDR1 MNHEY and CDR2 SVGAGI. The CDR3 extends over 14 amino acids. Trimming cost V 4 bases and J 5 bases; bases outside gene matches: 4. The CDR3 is CASSSGGRNEKLFF. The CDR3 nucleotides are TGTGCCAGCAGTTCAGGGGGTCGAAATGAAAAACTGTTTTTT.

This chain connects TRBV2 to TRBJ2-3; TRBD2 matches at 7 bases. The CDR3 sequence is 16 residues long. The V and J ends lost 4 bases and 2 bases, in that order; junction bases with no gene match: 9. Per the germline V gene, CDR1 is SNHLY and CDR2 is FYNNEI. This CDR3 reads CASSGDLAAITDTQYF. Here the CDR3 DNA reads TGTGCCAGCAGTGGGGATCTAGCGGCAATCACAGATACGCAGTATTTT.

The CDR3 is CASSPTQDRVGYGYTF. DNA for the CDR3: TGTGCCAGTAGTCCTACTCAAGACAGGGTGGGTTATGGCTACACCTTC. The chain joins TRBV19 to TRBJ1-2; 7 positions match TRBD1. The V segment lost 5 bases and the J segment 5 bases; nucleotides outside the gene matches: 14. The CDR3 is 16 residues long. CDR1 and CDR2 from the germline V gene are LNHDA and SQIVND (reference sequence). The full variable domain, rest sourced from reference TRBV19 and TRBJ1-2, is DGGITQSPKYLFRKEGQNVTLSCEQNLNHDAMYWYRQDPGQGLRLIYYSQIVNDFQKGDIAEGYSVSREKKESFPLTVTSAQKNPTAFYLCASSPTQDRVGYGYTFGSGTRLTVV.

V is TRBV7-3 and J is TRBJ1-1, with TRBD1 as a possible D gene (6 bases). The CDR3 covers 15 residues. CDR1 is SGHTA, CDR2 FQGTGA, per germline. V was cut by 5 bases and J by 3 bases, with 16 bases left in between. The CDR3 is CASSQGGGGDTEAFF. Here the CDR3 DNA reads TGTGCCAGCAGCCAAGGGGGGGGAGGGGACACTGAAGCTTTCTTT.

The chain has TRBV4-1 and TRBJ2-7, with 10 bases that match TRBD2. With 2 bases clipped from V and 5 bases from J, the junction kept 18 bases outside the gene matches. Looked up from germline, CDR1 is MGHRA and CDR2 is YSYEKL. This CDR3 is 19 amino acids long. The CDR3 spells CASSQKGPSGGALSDEQYF. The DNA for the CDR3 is TGCGCCAGCAGCCAAAAAGGGCCTAGCGGGGGTGCCCTGTCGGACGAGCAGTACTTC.

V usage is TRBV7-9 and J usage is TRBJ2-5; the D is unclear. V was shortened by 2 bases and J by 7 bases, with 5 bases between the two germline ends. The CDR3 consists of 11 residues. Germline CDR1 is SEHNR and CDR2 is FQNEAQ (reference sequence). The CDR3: CASSLTGTQYF. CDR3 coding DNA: TGTGCCAGCAGCTTAACGGGGACCCAGTACTTC.

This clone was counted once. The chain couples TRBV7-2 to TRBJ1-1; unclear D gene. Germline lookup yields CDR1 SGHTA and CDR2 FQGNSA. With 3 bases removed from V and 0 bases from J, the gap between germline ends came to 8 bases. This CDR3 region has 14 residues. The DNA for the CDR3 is TGTGCCAGCAGCTTCGATCCAGTGAACACTGAAGCTTTCTTT. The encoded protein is CASSFDPVNTEAFF.

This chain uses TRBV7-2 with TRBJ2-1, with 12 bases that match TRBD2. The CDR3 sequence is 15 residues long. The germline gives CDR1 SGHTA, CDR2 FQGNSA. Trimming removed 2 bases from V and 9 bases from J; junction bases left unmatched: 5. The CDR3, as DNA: TGTGCCAGCAGCTTATGGTCTAGCGGGAGGGGTGAGCAGTTCTTC. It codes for CASSLWSSGRGEQFF.

The CDR3 is CASSLGVMNEQFF. The CDR3, as DNA: TGTGCCAGCAGCTTGGGAGTGATGAATGAGCAGTTCTTC. The chain combines TRBV5-6 with TRBJ2-1; D remains unclear. The CDR3 is 13 residues long. Germline CDR1 SGHDT, CDR2 YYEEEE. The V end was cut by 0 bases, the J end by 7 bases, with 8 bases between. Combining the CDR3 with reference TRBV5-6 and TRBJ2-1 gives the whole variable domain DAGVTQSPTHLIKTRGQQVTLRCSPKSGHDTVSWYQQALGQGPQFIFQYYEEEERQRGNFPDRFSGHQFPNYSSELNVNALLLGDSALYLCASSLGVMNEQFFGPGTRLTVL.

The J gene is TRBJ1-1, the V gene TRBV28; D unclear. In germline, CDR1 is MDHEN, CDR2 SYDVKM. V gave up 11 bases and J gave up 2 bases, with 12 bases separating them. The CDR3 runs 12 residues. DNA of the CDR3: TGTGCCGGAGGTGACGGCAACACTGAAGCTTTCTTT. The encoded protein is CAGGDGNTEAFF.

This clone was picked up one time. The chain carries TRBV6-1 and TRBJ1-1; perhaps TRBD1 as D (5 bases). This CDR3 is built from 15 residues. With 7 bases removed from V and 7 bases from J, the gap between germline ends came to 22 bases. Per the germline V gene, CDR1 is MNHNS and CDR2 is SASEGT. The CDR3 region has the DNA TGTGCCAGCACTCATAGGGGAGACGGGAGCCTTGAAGCTTTCTTT. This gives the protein CASTHRGDGSLEAFF.

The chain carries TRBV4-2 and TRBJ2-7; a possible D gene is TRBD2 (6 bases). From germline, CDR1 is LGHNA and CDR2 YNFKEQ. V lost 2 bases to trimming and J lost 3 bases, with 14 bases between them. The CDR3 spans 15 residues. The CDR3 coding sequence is TGTGCCAGCAGCCAAAGTCTCGCGGGGATCTACGAGCAGTACTTC. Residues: CASSQSLAGIYEQYF.

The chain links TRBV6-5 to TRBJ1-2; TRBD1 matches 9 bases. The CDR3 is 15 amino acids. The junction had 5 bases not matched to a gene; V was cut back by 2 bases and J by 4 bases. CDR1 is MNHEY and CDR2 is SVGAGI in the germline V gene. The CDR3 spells CASSYTPGQGYGYTF. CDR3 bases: TGTGCCAGCAGTTACACGCCGGGACAGGGCTATGGCTACACCTTC.

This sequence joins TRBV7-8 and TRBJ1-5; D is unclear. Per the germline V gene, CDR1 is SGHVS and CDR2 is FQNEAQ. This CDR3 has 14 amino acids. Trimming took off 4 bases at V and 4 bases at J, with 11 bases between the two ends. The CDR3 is CASSSLGENQPQHF. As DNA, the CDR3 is TGTGCCAGCAGCTCTCTCGGGGAAAATCAGCCCCAGCATTTT.

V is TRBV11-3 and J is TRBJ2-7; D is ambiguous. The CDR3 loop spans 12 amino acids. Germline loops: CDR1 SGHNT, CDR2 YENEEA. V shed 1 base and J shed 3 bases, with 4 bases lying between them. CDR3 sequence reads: CASSLVYYEQYF. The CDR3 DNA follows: TGTGCCAGCAGCTTAGTTTACTACGAGCAGTACTTC.

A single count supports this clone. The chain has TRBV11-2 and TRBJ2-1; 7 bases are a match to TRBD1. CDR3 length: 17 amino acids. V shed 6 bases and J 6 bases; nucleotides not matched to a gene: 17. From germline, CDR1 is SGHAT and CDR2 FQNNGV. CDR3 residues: CASRTTSTWTGANEQFF. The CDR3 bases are TGTGCCAGCAGAACGACCTCCACCTGGACAGGCGCCAATGAGCAGTTCTTC.

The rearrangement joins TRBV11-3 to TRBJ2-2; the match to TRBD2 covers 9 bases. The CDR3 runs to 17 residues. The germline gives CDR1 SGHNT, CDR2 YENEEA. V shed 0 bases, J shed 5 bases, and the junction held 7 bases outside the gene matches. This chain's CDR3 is CASSLETPSGVTGELFF. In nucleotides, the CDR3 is TGTGCCAGCAGCTTAGAAACTCCTAGCGGGGTAACCGGGGAGCTGTTTTTT.